A single sample gave rise to the 24 T cell receptor beta chains below, sequenced in a study of blood T cell repertoires in COVID-19. The assay was immunoSEQ multiplex PCR, and TCRdb's table has in-frame clones only and misses some. The data contain around 300,000 clones, 75% to 90% of them seen just once; the ten biggest clones take up 2% to 2.5%. Material for sequencing was PBMCs or T cells enriched from blood (not recorded which). Every receptor here comes from a woman aged 18-29 years who had recovered from COVID-19.

The chain links TRBV18 to TRBJ1-1; D remains ambiguous. This CDR3 contains 14 residues. V lost 3 bases and J 4 bases, leaving 12 bases between the germline ends. CDR1 and CDR2 from the germline V gene are KGHSH and LQKENI. The CDR3: CASSPGLRGTEAFF. Here the CDR3 DNA reads TGTGCCAGCTCACCGGGCCTTCGGGGCACTGAAGCTTTCTTT. The variable domain in full, with the rest retrieved from reference TRBV18 and TRBJ1-1, is NAGVMQNPRHLVRRRGQEARLRCSPMKGHSHVYWYRQLPEEGLKFMVYLQKENIIDESGMPKERFSAEFPKEGPSILRIQQVVRGDSAAYFCASSPGLRGTEAFFGQGTRLTVV.

This rearrangement joins TRBV18 to TRBJ2-3; 10 bases match TRBD2. CDR1 is KGHSH and CDR2 is LQKENI in the germline V gene. The CDR3 consists of 16 residues. After removal of 6 bases from V and 3 bases from J, the junction contained 9 bases not matched to a gene. CDR3 DNA sequence: TGTGCCAGCTCGCTCGGACTAGCGGAAGGGACAGATACGCAGTATTTT. Translated, it gives CASSLGLAEGTDTQYF. The full variable domain, rest sourced from reference TRBV18 and TRBJ2-3, is NAGVMQNPRHLVRRRGQEARLRCSPMKGHSHVYWYRQLPEEGLKFMVYLQKENIIDESGMPKERFSAEFPKEGPSILRIQQVVRGDSAAYFCASSLGLAEGTDTQYFGPGTRLTVL.

This clone was seen just once. This rearrangement joins TRBV6-5 to TRBJ1-1; no clear D gene. The CDR3 spans 14 residues. Germline V gene data show CDR1 as MNHEY and CDR2 as SVGAGI. V dropped 8 bases and J dropped 0 bases, with 13 bases sitting between them. In DNA, the CDR3 is TGTGCCAGCGCCCTGTCCGGGGTGAACACTGAAGCTTTCTTT. Protein: CASALSGVNTEAFF.

The chain joins TRBV12-3 or TRBV12-4 to TRBJ2-1, with D tentatively TRBD2 (6 bases). The CDR3 extends over 13 amino acids. V lost 7 bases and J lost 4, with 11 bases in between. The CDR3 is CASTRLGYNEQFF. CDR3 in DNA: TGTGCCAGCACCCGACTAGGATACAATGAGCAGTTCTTC.

This chain joins TRBV6-5 and TRBJ1-2; 8 bases match TRBD1. In germline, CDR1 is MNHEY, CDR2 SVGAGI. The V segment lost 7 bases and the J segment 7 bases; nucleotides outside the gene matches: 11. The CDR3 covers 14 residues. The CDR3 spells CASITWTGTGGYTF. The CDR3 DNA is TGTGCCAGCATAACATGGACAGGGACCGGTGGCTACACCTTC.

The chain links TRBV10-1 to TRBJ2-3; TRBD2 aligns across 8 bases. V lost 5 bases, J lost 4 bases, and 2 bases stayed unmatched. The length of the CDR3 is 13 residues. Looked up from germline, CDR1 is WNHNN and CDR2 is SYGVQD (reference sequence). For the CDR3, the DNA is TGCGCCAGCAGTCGGGGGGGCCCAGATACGCAGTATTTT. Translation gives CASSRGGPDTQYF.

This sequence joins TRBV5-4 and TRBJ1-1, with D perhaps TRBD1 (5 bases). Germline CDR1 is SGHNT and CDR2 is YYREEE (reference sequence). V was shortened by 9 bases and J by 6 bases, with 18 bases between the two germline ends. This CDR3 region has 13 residues. The CDR3, as DNA: TGTGCCACCTCAGACAGATCTTCAGCTGAAGCTTTCTTT. It yields the protein CATSDRSSAEAFF.

This clone was found once. The rearrangement joins TRBV4-2 to TRBJ1-6; D gene unclear. The ends were cut back, 3 bases at V and 0 bases at J, with 15 bases in the middle. This CDR3 spans 18 amino acids. Germline CDR1 and CDR2: LGHNA and YNFKEQ. The CDR3 is CASSQSEHRSSYNSPLHF. The CDR3, as DNA: TGTGCCAGCAGCCAGAGCGAACACCGGAGCTCCTATAATTCACCCCTCCACTTT.

V gene TRBV7-8 combines with J gene TRBJ1-1; TRBD1 might be the D (5 bases). This CDR3 spans 15 amino acids. Germline V gene data show CDR1 as SGHVS and CDR2 as FQNEAQ. With 0 bases removed from V and 4 bases from J, the gap between germline ends came to 12 bases. This chain's CDR3 is CASSLASGGSTEAFF. In DNA, the CDR3 is TGTGCCAGCAGCTTAGCATCCGGGGGGTCCACTGAAGCTTTCTTT.

The genes are TRBV5-1 and TRBJ2-3, with 11 bases lining up with TRBD1. The germline V gene has CDR1 SGHRS and CDR2 YFSETQ. After removal of 4 bases from V and 4 bases from J, the junction contained 5 bases not matched to a gene. CDR3 size: 15 residues. CDR3 DNA sequence: TGCGCCAGCAGCCTTGGACAGGGGGCACCAGATACGCAGTATTTT. As protein: CASSLGQGAPDTQYF.

The V gene is TRBV28, the J gene TRBJ1-1; D might be TRBD1 (6 bases). CDR1 MDHEN and CDR2 SYDVKM come from the germline V gene. The CDR3 totals 16 residues. V was trimmed by 5 bases and J by 1 base, leaving 17 bases between them. CDR3 nucleotides: TGTGCCAGCAGTACCTCTAAGTGGACAGAGAACACTGAAGCTTTCTTT. Its translation: CASSTSKWTENTEAFF.

This clone was found once. V usage is TRBV11-2 and J usage is TRBJ1-3; no clear D gene. Trimming removed 2 bases at V and 0 bases at J, with 8 bases between. The CDR3 extends over 15 amino acids. The germline V gene encodes CDR1 SGHAT and CDR2 FQNNGV. CDR3 region: CASSLLGSSGNTIYF. The CDR3 DNA follows: TGTGCCAGCAGCTTATTGGGCAGCTCTGGAAACACCATATATTTT.

V and J are TRBV5-1 and TRBJ2-5; 8 bases are shared with TRBD2. CDR3 length: 16 amino acids. Germline V gives CDR1 SGHRS, CDR2 YFSETQ. V lost 4 bases and J lost 1; bases outside the gene matches: 9. The CDR3 spells CASSGTTSDSQETQYF. The CDR3 DNA reads TGCGCCAGCAGCGGAACGACTAGCGACTCCCAAGAGACCCAGTACTTC.

A few counts support this clone. DNA for the CDR3: TGTGCCAGTAGTATGCGGGACTCGTACACTGAAGCTTTCTTT. This codes for CASSMRDSYTEAFF. V gene TRBV19 combines with J gene TRBJ1-1, with D possibly TRBD1 on 5 matching bases. Trimming left V 3 bases short and J 3 bases short, with 11 bases between. The germline V gene has CDR1 LNHDA and CDR2 SQIVND (reference sequence). The CDR3 loop spans 14 amino acids.

V and J are TRBV5-1 and TRBJ2-7; a weak D match, TRBD2 (5 bases). V lost 4 bases to trimming and J lost 5 bases, with 16 bases between them. This CDR3 comprises 14 residues. CDR1 and CDR2 from the germline V gene are SGHRS and YFSETQ. CDR3 residues: CASSIGTGYDEQYF. The CDR3 DNA is TGCGCCAGCAGCATAGGTACGGGGTACGACGAGCAGTACTTC.

This sequence joins TRBV9 and TRBJ1-1; no firm D call. V lost 4 bases to trimming and J lost 1 base, with 8 bases between them. This CDR3 region has 13 residues. CDR1 and CDR2 from the germline V gene are SGDLS and YYNGEE. In nucleotides, the CDR3 is TGTGCCAGCAGCCGCACTGGGAACACTGAAGCTTTCTTT. As protein: CASSRTGNTEAFF.

V gene TRBV5-8 combines with J gene TRBJ2-7; D remains ambiguous. V shed 1 base and J shed 1 base, with 12 bases lying between them. CDR3 length: 15 amino acids. The germline CDR1 and CDR2 sequences are SGHTS and YDEGEE. CDR3 nucleotides: TGTGCCAGCAGCTTGTCGCAGTTTCTTTCCTACGAGCAGTACTTC. Protein sequence: CASSLSQFLSYEQYF. Full variable domain (missing parts from reference TRBV5-8 and TRBJ2-7): EAGVTQSPTHLIKTRGQQATLRCSPISGHTSVYWYQQALGLGLQFLLWYDEGEERNRGNFPPRFSGRQFPNYSSELNVNALELEDSALYLCASSLSQFLSYEQYFGPGTRLTVT.

As regards this clone: The sample carries other DNA sequences with the same CDR3. V and J are TRBV5-1 and TRBJ1-2; tentative D call: TRBD1 (6 bases). The CDR3 extends over 13 amino acids. Germline V CDR1 and CDR2: SGHRS, YFSETQ. V dropped 4 bases and J dropped 4 bases, with 11 bases sitting between them. This CDR3 reads CASSLDRSYGYTF. The DNA of the CDR3 is TGCGCCAGCAGCCTCGACAGGAGCTATGGCTACACCTTC.

This sequence joins TRBV19 and TRBJ1-2, with D unresolved. CDR1 LNHDA and CDR2 SQIVND come from the germline V gene (reference sequence). Trimming stripped 10 bases from V and 4 bases from J, with 13 bases between. The CDR3 contains 12 residues. The CDR3 DNA reads as TGTGCCACCCTCGTTGGGCTCTATGGCTACACCTTC. Its protein product is CATLVGLYGYTF.

The CDR3 here is CASSLRPTKTWTVYSYEQYF. The CDR3 nucleotides are TGTGCCAGCAGCTTACGACCTACTAAGACTTGGACAGTTTACTCCTACGAGCAGTACTTC. The rearrangement joins TRBV2 to TRBJ2-7; tentative D call: TRBD1 (6 bases). This CDR3 region has 20 residues. From germline, CDR1 is SNHLY and CDR2 FYNNEI. Trimming stripped 6 bases from V and 0 bases from J, with 30 bases between.

The V call is TRBV5-1, the J call TRBJ1-4, with D tentatively TRBD1 (5 bases). Trimming removed 0 bases from V and 6 bases from J, with 9 bases in between. This CDR3 comprises 14 residues. Germline CDR1 reads SGHRS; CDR2 reads YFSETQ. CDR3 sequence reads: CASSLGGRDEKLFF. CDR3 DNA: TGCGCCAGCAGCTTGGGGGGCAGGGATGAAAAACTGTTTTTT.

DNA of the CDR3: TGTGCCGGACATAGGGCTAATGAAAAACTGTTTTTT. Protein sequence: CAGHRANEKLFF. The V call is TRBV30, the J call TRBJ1-4; tentatively, D is TRBD1 (5 bases). The CDR3 is 12 residues long. The germline V gene has CDR1 GTSNPN and CDR2 SVGIG (reference sequence). V was cut by 8 bases and J by 3 bases, with 10 bases left in between.

This clone came up once. The V call is TRBV7-2, the J call TRBJ1-2; tentatively, D is TRBD1 (5 bases). This CDR3 is 14 amino acids long. V was trimmed by 2 bases and J by 4 bases, leaving 11 bases between them. Germline V gives CDR1 SGHTA, CDR2 FQGNSA. In DNA form, the CDR3 reads TGTGCCAGCAGCTTATTGGGCAGGGTCTATGGCTACACCTTC. This gives the protein CASSLLGRVYGYTF.

V and J are TRBV21-1 and TRBJ2-1; TRBD2, as called in the table, went unchecked against the DNA. TRBV21-1 is a listed pseudogene. This CDR3 has 16 residues. The CDR3 reads CASSKVAGVQYNEQFF. Written as DNA, the CDR3 is TGTGCCAGCAGCAAAGTCGCCGGGGTCCAATACAATGAGCAGTTCTTC.